This T cell receptor (beta chain) originates from a study of shared clonotypes between healthy human individuals (TCRdb year 2020). A note on the overall study: The cohort included a few men and a couple of women between 18 and 49 years of age. For each donor, three plates each were used for CD4 naive and CD4 memory, two plates were used for CD8 naive, and one plate was used for CD8 memory. To estimate repertoire size and how much clonotypes are shared between individuals, the study performed deep sequencing of blood TCR repertoires from five healthy adults. Libraries were prepared and TCR repertoires were sequenced by different laboratories using diverse techniques, in order to increase sequencing depth and limit assay-specific biases. Per donor, leukapheresis produced somewhere between about 0.85 and 9.5 billion PBMCs. Results the study describes overall, beyond this receptor: The small number of donors limited the genetic and exposure-history diversity represented. Larger estimated clonotype richness was generally found for naive subsets than for memory subsets. Pairwise subsampling indicated that sequencing depth was expected to affect the degree of clonotype sharing among donors. Compared with non-shared clonotypes, the clonotypes found in all four sorted-subset donors had higher generation probabilities. Across a few donors, 4.5% to 6.5% of naive CD4, roughly 3.3% of naive CD8, 2.3% of memory CD4, and under 0.45% of memory CD8 clonotypes were shared. Incomplete sequencing was indicated by rarefaction of sorted-subset datasets, despite the large sequencing depth. Only blood was sampled, and tissue TCR repertoires likely differ from those in blood.

Using the deep immunoSEQ assay, multiplex PCR amplified TCR CDR3 regions from genomic DNA. Extracted genomic DNA from each cell subset was distributed evenly across all wells of several immunoSEQ 96-well plates, and each plate was treated as a replicate. For sorted subsets, about 220 ng of genomic DNA, equivalent to tens of thousands of T cell genomes, went into each replicate PCR. Purified libraries were measured with a Qubit 3.0 fluorometer, size-checked on a Bioanalyzer 2100, and measured again with the KAPA Library Quantification kit. A separate single-read 150-cycle Illumina NextSeq 550 flow cell was used to sequence each immunoSEQ 96-well plate. In the authors' own workflow: Because only junctional sequences without quality scores were contained in the immunoSEQ output, filtering matching that applied to full-length reads could not be performed. To assign V/J genes and CDR3, sequences were annotated using PyIR, a Python wrapper for IgBLAST v1.9, with IMGT germline references. Reads with weak V/J assignments (E-value above 1e-6), missing CDR3, stop codons, out-of-frame junctions, or ambiguous translated residues were removed. V3J clonotypes were defined as sequences sharing an identical inferred V gene, J gene, and CDR3 amino acid sequence. Percentage overlap between repertoires was calculated by dividing the number of shared unique clonotypes by the size of the smaller repertoire. Three approaches were used to assess repertoire richness: RTK rarefaction, the Chao1 estimator, and Recon v2.1 estimates of unobserved clonotypes. OLGA was used to compute generation probabilities for all TCRbeta clonotypes that the gDNA method yielded from several donors. TCRdb carries this immuneACCESS record with in-frame sequences only. Its versions omit some clonotypes, under half of them owing to an unresolved V gene in the studies checked, with the rest unexplained. V, J and clone size derive from that table, while D and trimming were established from the DNA sequence. The sample records under 1,900,000 clones, approximately 98.5% of which are singletons. The ten largest make up about 0.4% of the sample.

As regards this clone: Its binding antigen is unknown. There are no base qualities to consult, and no much larger clone falls within one base.

The CDR3 contains 13 residues, cysteine and phenylalanine counted. This entry keeps only the CDR3 DNA: 39 bases, framed from base 1. CDR1 and CDR2 are drawn from the germline V gene: MNHEY, SVGAGI. Relative to germline, V is 5 bases shorter and J is 5 bases shorter, with 13 bases between their ends. The donors were healthy, HIV-negative adults with no recently reported acute infections or vaccinations. Every donor was a Caucasian adult living in Nashville, Tennessee, USA. CD4+ T cells were enriched by magnetic negative selection; naive cells were then positively selected on CD45RA, and the negative fraction formed the memory subset. Blood was collected by leukapheresis, and PBMCs were isolated by Ficoll-Histopaque density gradient centrifugation and then cryopreserved in liquid nitrogen vapor phase. Analytical flow cytometry was used to check the purity and quantity of every magnetically sorted T cell population. From each sorted fraction, genomic DNA was isolated and quantified by UV absorbance on a Nanodrop 2000c.

The sample comprised naive CD4+ T cells sorted from blood. What the cell subset or site label conveys for this sample: CD45RA+ positively selected. Here the chain combines TRBV6-5 and TRBJ2-7; the D region possibly corresponds to TRBD1 (5 bases align). The sequence was obtained from a man younger than 45 in good health. The DNA sequence is TGTGCCAGCAGTGGACCATGGGGCCACGAGCAGTACTTC. Translated, this is CASSGPWGHEQYF.